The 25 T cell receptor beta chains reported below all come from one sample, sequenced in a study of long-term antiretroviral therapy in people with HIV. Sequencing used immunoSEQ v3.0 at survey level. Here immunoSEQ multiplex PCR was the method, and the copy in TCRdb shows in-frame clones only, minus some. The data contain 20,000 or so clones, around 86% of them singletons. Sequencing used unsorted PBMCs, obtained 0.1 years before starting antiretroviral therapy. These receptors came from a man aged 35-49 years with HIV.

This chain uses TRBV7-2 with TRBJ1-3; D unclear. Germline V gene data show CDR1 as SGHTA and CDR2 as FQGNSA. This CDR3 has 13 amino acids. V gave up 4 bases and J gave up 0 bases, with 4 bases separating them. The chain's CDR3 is CASSSSSGNTIYF. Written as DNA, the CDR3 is TGTGCCAGCAGCTCTAGCTCTGGAAACACCATATATTTT.

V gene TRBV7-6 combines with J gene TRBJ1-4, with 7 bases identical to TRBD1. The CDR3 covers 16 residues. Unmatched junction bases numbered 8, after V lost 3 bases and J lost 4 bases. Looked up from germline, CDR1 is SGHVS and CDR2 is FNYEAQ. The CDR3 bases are TGTGCCAGCAGCTTCACCTCCGGGACAGTTAATGAAAAACTGTTTTTT. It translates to CASSFTSGTVNEKLFF.

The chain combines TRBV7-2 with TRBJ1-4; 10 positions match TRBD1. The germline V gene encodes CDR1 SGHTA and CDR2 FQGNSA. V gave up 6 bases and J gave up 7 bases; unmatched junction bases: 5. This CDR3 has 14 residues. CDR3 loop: CASSLGQGPEKLFF. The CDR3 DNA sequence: TGTGCCAGCAGTTTGGGACAGGGGCCTGAAAAACTGTTTTTT.

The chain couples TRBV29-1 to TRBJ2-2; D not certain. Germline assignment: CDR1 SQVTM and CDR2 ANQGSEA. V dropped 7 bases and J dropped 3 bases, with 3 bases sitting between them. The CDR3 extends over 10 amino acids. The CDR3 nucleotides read TGCAGCGCCTACACCGGGGAGCTGTTTTTT. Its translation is CSAYTGELFF.

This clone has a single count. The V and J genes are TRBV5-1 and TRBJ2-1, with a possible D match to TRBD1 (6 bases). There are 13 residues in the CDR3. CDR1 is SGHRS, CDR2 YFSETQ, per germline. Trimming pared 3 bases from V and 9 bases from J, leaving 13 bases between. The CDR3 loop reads CASSSPDRSEQFF. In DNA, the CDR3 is TGCGCCAGCAGCTCCCCTGACAGGAGTGAGCAGTTCTTC.

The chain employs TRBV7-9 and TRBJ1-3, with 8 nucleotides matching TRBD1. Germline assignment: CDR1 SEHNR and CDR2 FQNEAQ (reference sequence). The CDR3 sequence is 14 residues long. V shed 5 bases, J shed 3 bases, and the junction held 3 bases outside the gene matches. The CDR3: CASSPGQGGNTIYF. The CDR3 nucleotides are TGTGCCAGCAGCCCAGGACAGGGTGGAAACACCATATATTTT.

CDR3 coding DNA: TGCAGCGTTCGGGTCAGTCCGAATTCACCCCTCCACTTT. Translation: CSVRVSPNSPLHF. J is TRBJ1-6 and V is TRBV29-1; D is unclear. In germline, CDR1 is SQVTM, CDR2 ANQGSEA. CDR3 size: 13 residues. Trimming shortened V by 5 bases and J by 7 bases, and 12 bases separated the two germline ends.

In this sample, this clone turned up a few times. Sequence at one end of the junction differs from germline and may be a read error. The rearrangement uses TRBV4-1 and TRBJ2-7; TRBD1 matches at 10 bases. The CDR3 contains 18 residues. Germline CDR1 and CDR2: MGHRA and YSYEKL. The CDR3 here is CASSQGDRGGRESSEQYF. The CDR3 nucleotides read TGCGCCAGCAGCCAAGGGGACAGGGGAGGGCGGGAGTCCTCCGAGCAGTACTTC.

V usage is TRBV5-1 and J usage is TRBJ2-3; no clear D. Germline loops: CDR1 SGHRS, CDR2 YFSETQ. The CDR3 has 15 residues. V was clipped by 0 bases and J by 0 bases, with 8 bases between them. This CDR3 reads CASSLVSQSTDTQYF. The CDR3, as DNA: TGCGCCAGCAGCTTGGTATCGCAGAGCACAGATACGCAGTATTTT. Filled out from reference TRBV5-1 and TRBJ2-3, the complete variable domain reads KAGVTQTPRYLIKTRGQQVTLSCSPISGHRSVSWYQQTPGQGLQFLFEYFSETQRNKGNFPGRFSGRQFSNSRSEMNVSTLELGDSALYLCASSLVSQSTDTQYFGPGTRLTVL.

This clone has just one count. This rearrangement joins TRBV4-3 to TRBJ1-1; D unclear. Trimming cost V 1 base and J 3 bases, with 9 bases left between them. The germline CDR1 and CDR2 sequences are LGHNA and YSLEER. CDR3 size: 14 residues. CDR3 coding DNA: TGCGCCAGCAGCCAAGTCGCAGGAGACACTGAAGCTTTCTTT. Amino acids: CASSQVAGDTEAFF.

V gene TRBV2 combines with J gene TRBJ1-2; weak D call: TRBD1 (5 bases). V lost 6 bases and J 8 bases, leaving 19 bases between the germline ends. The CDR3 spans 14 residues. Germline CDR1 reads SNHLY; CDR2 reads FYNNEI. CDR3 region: CASSLLQEVGGYTF. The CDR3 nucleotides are TGTGCCAGCAGCCTACTACAGGAGGTGGGCGGCTACACCTTC.

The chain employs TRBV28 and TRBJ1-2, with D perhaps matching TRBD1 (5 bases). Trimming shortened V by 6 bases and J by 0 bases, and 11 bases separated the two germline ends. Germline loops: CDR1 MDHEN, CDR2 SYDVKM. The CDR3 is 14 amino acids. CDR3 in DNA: TGTGCCAGCAGCCCTGGGGGGACTAACTATGGCTACACCTTC. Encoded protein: CASSPGGTNYGYTF.

The CDR3 region is CASSPHRGKNYGYTF. CDR3 coding DNA: TGTGCCAGCAGTCCTCACAGGGGCAAGAACTATGGCTACACCTTC. The V call is TRBV7-2, the J call TRBJ1-2; 7 nucleotides match TRBD1. This CDR3 is 15 amino acids long. Germline lookup yields CDR1 SGHTA and CDR2 FQGNSA. The junction had 9 bases not matched to a gene; V was cut back by 6 bases and J by 2 bases. Together with reference TRBV7-2 and TRBJ1-2, the CDR3 gives the full variable domain: GAGVSQSPSNKVTEKGKDVELRCDPISGHTALYWYRQSLGQGLEFLIYFQGNSAPDKSGLPSDRFSAERTGGSVSTLTIQRTQQEDSAVYLCASSPHRGKNYGYTFGSGTRLTVV.

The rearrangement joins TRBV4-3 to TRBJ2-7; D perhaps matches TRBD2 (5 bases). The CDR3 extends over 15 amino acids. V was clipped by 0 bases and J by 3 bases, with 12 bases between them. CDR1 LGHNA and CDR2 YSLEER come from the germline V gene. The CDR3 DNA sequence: TGCGCCAGCAGCCAAGATCCCCCCGGGGTCTACGAGCAGTACTTC. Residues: CASSQDPPGVYEQYF.

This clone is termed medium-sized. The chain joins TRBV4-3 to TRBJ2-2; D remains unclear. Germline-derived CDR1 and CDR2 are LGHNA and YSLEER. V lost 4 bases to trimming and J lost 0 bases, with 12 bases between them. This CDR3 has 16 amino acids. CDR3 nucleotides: TGCGCCAGCAGCCTGATCGGGTTTGCGAACACCGGGGAGCTGTTTTTT. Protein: CASSLIGFANTGELFF.

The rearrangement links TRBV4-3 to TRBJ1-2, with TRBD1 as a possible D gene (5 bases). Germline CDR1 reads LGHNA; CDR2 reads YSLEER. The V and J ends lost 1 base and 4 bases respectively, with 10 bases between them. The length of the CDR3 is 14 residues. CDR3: CASSQGQHGYGYTF. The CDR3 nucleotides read TGCGCCAGCAGCCAAGGACAGCATGGCTATGGCTACACCTTC.

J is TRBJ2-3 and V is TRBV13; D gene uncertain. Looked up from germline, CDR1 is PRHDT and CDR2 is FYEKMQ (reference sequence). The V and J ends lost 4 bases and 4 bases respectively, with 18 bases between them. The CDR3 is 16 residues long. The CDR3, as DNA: TGTGCCAGCAGCTCGGTCGGTGGCAGGCCCCCAGATACGCAGTATTTT. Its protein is CASSSVGGRPPDTQYF. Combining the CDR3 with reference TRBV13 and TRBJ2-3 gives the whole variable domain AAGVIQSPRHLIKEKRETATLKCYPIPRHDTVYWYQQGPGQDPQFLISFYEKMQSDKGSIPDRFSAQQFSDYHSELNMSSLELGDSALYFCASSSVGGRPPDTQYFGPGTRLTVL.

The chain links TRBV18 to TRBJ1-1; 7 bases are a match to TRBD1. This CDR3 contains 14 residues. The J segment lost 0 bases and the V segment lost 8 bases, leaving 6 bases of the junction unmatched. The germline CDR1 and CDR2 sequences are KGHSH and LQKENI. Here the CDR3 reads CASQQGIMNTEAFF. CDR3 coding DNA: TGTGCCAGCCAACAGGGGATTATGAACACTGAAGCTTTCTTT.

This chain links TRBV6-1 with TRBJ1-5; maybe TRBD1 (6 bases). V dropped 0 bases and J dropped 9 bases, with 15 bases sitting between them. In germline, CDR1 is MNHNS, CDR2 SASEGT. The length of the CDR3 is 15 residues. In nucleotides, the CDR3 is TGTGCCAGCAGTGAAGCACGGGGGCAGATAGGGCCCCAGCATTTT. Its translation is CASSEARGQIGPQHF.

DNA of the CDR3: TGTGCCAGCAGCTTTGGCGCAGATACGCAGTATTTT. Translation: CASSFGADTQYF. J is TRBJ2-3 and V is TRBV12-1; TRBD2 is taken as the D call from the table, unchecked against the DNA. TRBV12-1 is listed as a pseudogene. The CDR3 sequence is 12 residues long.

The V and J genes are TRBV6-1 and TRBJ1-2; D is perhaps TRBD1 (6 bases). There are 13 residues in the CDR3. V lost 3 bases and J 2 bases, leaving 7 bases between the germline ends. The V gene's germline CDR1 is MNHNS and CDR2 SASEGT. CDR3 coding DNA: TGTGCCAGCAGTGAGACAGGAAACTATGGCTACACCTTC. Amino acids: CASSETGNYGYTF.

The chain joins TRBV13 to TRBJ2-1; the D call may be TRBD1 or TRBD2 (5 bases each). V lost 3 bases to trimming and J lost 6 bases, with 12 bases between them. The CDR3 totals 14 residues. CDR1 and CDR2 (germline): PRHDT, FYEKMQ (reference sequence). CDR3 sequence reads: CASSLGEWVNEQFF. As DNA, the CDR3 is TGTGCCAGCAGCTTGGGGGAATGGGTCAATGAGCAGTTCTTC.

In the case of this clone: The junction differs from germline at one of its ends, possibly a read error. The CDR3 reads CASSQDTGRVGNRPQHF. The CDR3 nucleotides are TGCGCCAGCAGCCAAGATACAGGGAGAGTTGGCAATCGGCCCCAGCATTTT. V gene TRBV4-1 combines with J gene TRBJ1-5; a weak D match, TRBD1 (6 bases). The CDR3 spans 17 residues. CDR1 and CDR2 from the germline V gene are MGHRA and YSYEKL.

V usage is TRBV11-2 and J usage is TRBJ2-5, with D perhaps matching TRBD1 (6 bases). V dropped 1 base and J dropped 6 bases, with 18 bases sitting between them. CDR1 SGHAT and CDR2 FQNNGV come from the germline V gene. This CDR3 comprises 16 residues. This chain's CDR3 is CASSLGMGASSKTQYF. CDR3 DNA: TGTGCCAGCAGCTTAGGAATGGGGGCTAGCAGCAAGACCCAGTACTTC.

DNA of the CDR3: TGTGCCAGCAATCGACTTGGTCAGCCCCAGCATTTT. It codes for CASNRLGQPQHF. The chain links TRBV2 to TRBJ1-5; D gene unclear. The V gene lost 7 bases and the J gene lost 6 bases, with 10 bases spanning the gap. Germline V gives CDR1 SNHLY, CDR2 FYNNEI. The CDR3 totals 12 residues.